This T cell receptor (beta chain) was identified during a study of blood T cell repertoires in COVID-19 (dated by TCRdb to the early 2020s). With respect to the entire study: Samples covering the acute and convalescent phases of COVID-19 were provided by collaborators in the United States, Italy and Spain. The material from the prospective study consisted of cDNA or gDNA derived from T cells, B-cell-depleted T cells, or PBMCs. The dataset comprised deeply sampled blood TCRbeta repertoires from subjects exposed to, actively infected with, or recovered from COVID-19. A freely available public database, intended as a resource for researchers studying the immune response to SARS-CoV-2, is where the repertoires were released. The samples were drawn from two sources: the first 160 participants of the ongoing ImmuneRACE study, and 950 to 1,500 subjects contributed by 6 global collaborators. Nearly every sample came with metadata listing a de-identified subject ID, COVID-19 status, age in years and sex. HLA class I and class II types, where available, came from metadata supplied by the sample provider rather than from assay-based typing. Broad study findings and their caveats: The amount of clinical and demographic metadata varied by source and participant and was provided uncurated.

A remark on this clone: No antigen is known for it. The record has no base qualities; no much larger clone is one base away.

TCRbeta CDR3 regions were amplified from genomic DNA by means of the immunoSEQ Assay, a bias-controlled multiplex PCR. Concerning the study's data processing: Within the assay, amplification of reference gene primers was used to estimate how many nucleated cells each sample contained. Sequence reads were collapsed and filtered to measure the absolute abundance of every unique TCRbeta CDR3 rearrangement. Productive Simpson clonality was computed per sample as the square root of Simpson's diversity index over productive rearrangements. Held by TCRdb, this immuneACCESS table contains in-frame sequences only and omits some clones. Under half of the omission traces to an unresolved V gene where checked; the cause of the rest is unknown. That table furnishes V, J and clone size, whereas the DNA furnished D and trimming. The sample data list under 150,000 clones, and just under 80% of these were observed just once. The ten largest account for around 25% of the sample.

Each collaborating institution followed its own protocols to collect whole blood in K2EDTA tubes. For TCRbeta analysis, collaborator samples were shipped as frozen whole blood, as isolated PBMCs, or as DNA extracted from either sample type. The CDR3 covers 14 residues, taking in both the cysteine and the phenylalanine. Only the CDR3 part of the read is kept: 42 bases, read in frame from the first base. Via the germline V gene, CDR1 is SGHRS and CDR2 YFSETQ. Compared with germline, V lacks 2 bases and J lacks 6 bases; bases without a gene match: 7. This receptor was identified in a human donor in a cohort sampled during active COVID-19. The chain was built from TRBV5-1 and TRBJ2-7, with TRBD2 identical over 8 junction bases. Specimen: peripheral blood. The CDR3 is CASSFNPGGAEQYF. The base sequence is TGCGCCAGCAGCTTTAACCCCGGGGGGGCCGAGCAGTACTTC.